This T cell receptor beta chain was sequenced during a study of CD8 T cells in ankylosing spondylitis. Germline loops: CDR1 MNHEY, CDR2 SVGEGT. Unmatched junction bases numbered 4, after V lost 1 base and J lost 7 bases. The CDR3 extends over 14 amino acids. Study-wide results and caveats: Characteristic of ankylosing spondylitis blood, it appeared, was a TCR beta motif comprising several highly homologous variants. Relatively scarce in peripheral blood, disease-linked clones were CD8+. Within matched ankylosing spondylitis synovial fluid, disease-linked clones were reportedly significantly enriched.

TCR beta libraries were made by quantitative 5'-RACE with molecular barcodes. A single record per CDR3 protein comes from TCRdb applying MiXCR to the 5' RACE reads. This table has 350,000 or so distinct CDR3 sequences, roughly 8% appearing once. This clonotype was seen more than once but under ten times. Its specificity is unknown. The J gene is TRBJ2-1, the V gene TRBV6-2 or TRBV6-3; 7 bases map to TRBD2. The TCR was taken from a male donor with ankylosing spondylitis. Sequenced material: blood, either unsorted or a sorted T cell fraction (not recorded which). CDR3: CASSYFLADNEQFF. In DNA form, the CDR3 reads TGTGCCAGCAGTTACTTCCTAGCGGATAATGAGCAGTTCTTC.